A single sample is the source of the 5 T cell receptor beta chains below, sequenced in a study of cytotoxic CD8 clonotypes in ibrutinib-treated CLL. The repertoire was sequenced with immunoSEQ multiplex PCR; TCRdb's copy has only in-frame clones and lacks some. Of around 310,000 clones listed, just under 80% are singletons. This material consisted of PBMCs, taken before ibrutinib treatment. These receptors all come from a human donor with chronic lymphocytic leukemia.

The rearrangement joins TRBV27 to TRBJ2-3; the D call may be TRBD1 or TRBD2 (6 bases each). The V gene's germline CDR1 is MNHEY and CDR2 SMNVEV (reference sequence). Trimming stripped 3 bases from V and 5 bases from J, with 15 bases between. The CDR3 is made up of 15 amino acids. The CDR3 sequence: CASSFGGLREDTQYF. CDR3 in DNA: TGTGCCAGCAGTTTTGGGGGGCTCCGTGAAGATACGCAGTATTTT.

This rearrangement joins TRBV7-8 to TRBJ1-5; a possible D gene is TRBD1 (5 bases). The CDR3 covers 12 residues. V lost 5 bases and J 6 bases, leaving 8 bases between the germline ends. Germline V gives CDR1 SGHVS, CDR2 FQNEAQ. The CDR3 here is CASSAGGQPQHF. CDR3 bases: TGTGCCAGCAGCGCCGGGGGTCAGCCCCAGCATTTT. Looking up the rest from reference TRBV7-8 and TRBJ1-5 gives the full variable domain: GAGVSQSPRYKVAKRGQDVALRCDPISGHVSLFWYQQALGQGPEFLTYFQNEAQLDKSGLPSDRFFAERPEGSVSTLKIQRTQQEDSAVYLCASSAGGQPQHFGDGTRLSIL.

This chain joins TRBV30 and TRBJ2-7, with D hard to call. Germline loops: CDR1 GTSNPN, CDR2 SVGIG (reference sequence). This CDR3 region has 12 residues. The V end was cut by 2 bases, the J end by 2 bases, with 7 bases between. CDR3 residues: CAWSPSPYEQYF. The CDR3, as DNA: TGTGCCTGGAGTCCGAGCCCCTACGAGCAGTACTTC.

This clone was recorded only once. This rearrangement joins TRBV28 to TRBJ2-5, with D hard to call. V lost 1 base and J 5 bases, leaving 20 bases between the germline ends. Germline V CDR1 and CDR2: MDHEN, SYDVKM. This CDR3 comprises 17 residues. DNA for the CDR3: TGTGCCAGCAGTTTATCCGTTGGAAGTCTGGATTCGGAGACCCAGTACTTC. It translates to CASSLSVGSLDSETQYF. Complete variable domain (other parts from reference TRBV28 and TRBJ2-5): DVKVTQSSRYLVKRTGEKVFLECVQDMDHENMFWYRQDPGLGLRLIYFSYDVKMKEKGDIPEGYSVSREKKERFSLILESASTNQTSMYLCASSLSVGSLDSETQYFGPGTRLLVL.

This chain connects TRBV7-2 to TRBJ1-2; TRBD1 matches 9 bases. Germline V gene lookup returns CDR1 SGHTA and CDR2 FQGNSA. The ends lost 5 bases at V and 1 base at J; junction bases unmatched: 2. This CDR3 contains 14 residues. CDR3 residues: CASSRDRVNYGYTF. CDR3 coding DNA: TGTGCCAGCAGCCGGGACAGGGTTAACTATGGCTACACCTTC.